Below, 7 T cell receptor beta chains from the same sample are listed, as sequenced in a study of blood T cells in healthy people across ages. With a J-beta primer mix and a sample-barcoded 5' primer, a second PCR ran about 7 to 11 cycles. Each CDR3 protein gets one entry after TCRdb re-called the 5' RACE reads with MiXCR. The data contain around 1,600,000 distinct CDR3 sequences, 42% of them singletons. The sample was blood. These receptors all come from a woman younger than 30 in good health.

This clonotype was counted only a few times. The chain employs TRBV27 and TRBJ2-1, with TRBD1 as a possible D gene (6 bases). V was trimmed by 6 bases and J by 0 bases, leaving 15 bases between them. The CDR3 extends over 16 amino acids. The germline V gene encodes CDR1 MNHEY and CDR2 SMNVEV (reference sequence). CDR3 in amino acids: CASSRQAISSYNEQFF. The CDR3 coding sequence is TGTGCCAGCAGCCGACAGGCTATCTCCTCCTACAATGAGCAGTTCTTC.

This clonotype was picked up a small number of times. The J gene is TRBJ2-7, the V gene TRBV21-1; the D call of TRBD2 is as the table states it, not checked on the DNA. TRBV21-1 is a known pseudogene. The CDR3 spans 13 residues. The DNA for the CDR3 is TGTGCCAGCGGGAGGGAAAGCTCCTACGAGCAGTACTTC. Translating gives CASGRESSYEQYF.

This clonotype turned up a few times. CDR3 residues: CSARAGFDGYTF. Written as DNA, the CDR3 is TGCAGTGCTAGAGCAGGGTTCGATGGCTACACCTTC. This chain connects TRBV20-1 to TRBJ1-2, with a weak D call TRBD1 (5 bases). V was clipped by 1 base and J by 6 bases, with 9 bases between them. CDR1 DFQATT and CDR2 SNEGSKA come from the germline V gene (reference sequence). The CDR3 is made up of 12 amino acids.

CDR3 loop: CSATRDTHYGYTF. The CDR3 coding sequence is TGCAGTGCTACGAGGGACACTCACTATGGCTACACCTTC. The chain is built from TRBV20-1 and TRBJ1-2; D is possibly TRBD1 (6 bases). Per the germline V gene, CDR1 is DFQATT and CDR2 is SNEGSKA (reference sequence). The CDR3 loop spans 13 amino acids. V was cut by 4 bases and J by 3 bases, with 12 bases left in between.

V is TRBV20-1 and J is TRBJ2-1; 9 bases agree with TRBD2. The V gene's germline CDR1 is DFQATT and CDR2 SNEGSKA (reference sequence). The CDR3 sequence is 15 residues long. Losses at the gene ends were 3 bases for V and 0 bases for J; bases not matched to a gene: 3. The CDR3 reads CSASGGRASYNEQFF. In DNA form, the CDR3 reads TGCAGTGCTAGCGGCGGGAGGGCCTCCTACAATGAGCAGTTCTTC.

There are a few counts of this clonotype. This sequence joins TRBV28 and TRBJ2-1, with 8 bases aligning to TRBD1. V gave up 8 bases and J gave up 3 bases; unmatched junction bases: 9. There are 15 residues in the CDR3. Germline values: CDR1 MDHEN, CDR2 SYDVKM. This chain's CDR3 is CASRGQGERYNEQFF. The DNA of the CDR3 is TGTGCCAGCCGTGGACAGGGAGAGCGCTACAATGAGCAGTTCTTC.

The chain links TRBV12-3 or TRBV12-4 to TRBJ1-2, with 8 bases aligning to TRBD1. Trimming cost V 6 bases and J 7 bases; bases outside gene matches: 7. The length of the CDR3 is 13 residues. CDR3 DNA sequence: TGTGCCAGCAGGGCGACAGGGGTGAGTGGCTACACCTTC. Encoded protein: CASRATGVSGYTF.